This TCR beta chain was sequenced for a study of T cells in Graves' hyperthyroidism and ophthalmopathy. Study-level findings and limits: Blood also showed most of the thyroid clonotypes that were expanded above 0.001.

Regions amplified from RNA transcripts were the TCR beta CDR3 regions. Initially, a first-round RT-PCR of the TCR CDR3 employed the HTBI primer set. TCRdb redid the calling of the multiplex PCR reads with MiXCR, one entry per CDR3 protein. This table holds 500,000 to 650,000 distinct CDR3 sequences, 12% to 15% found once. This clonotype was seen a handful of times. Its antigen is not known. The source is a woman aged 40 to 50 with Graves' hyperthyroidism. The sample comprised blood.

The CDR3 loop is CASREGRPLGNTEAFF. DNA of the CDR3: TGTGCCAGCAGGGAGGGACGGCCGCTCGGGAACACTGAAGCTTTCTTT. The rearrangement uses TRBV28 and TRBJ1-1, with D perhaps TRBD1 (5 bases). Trimming left V 6 bases short and J 1 base short, with 18 bases between. Germline V gene sequence: CDR1 MDHEN, CDR2 SYDVKM. This CDR3 has 16 amino acids.